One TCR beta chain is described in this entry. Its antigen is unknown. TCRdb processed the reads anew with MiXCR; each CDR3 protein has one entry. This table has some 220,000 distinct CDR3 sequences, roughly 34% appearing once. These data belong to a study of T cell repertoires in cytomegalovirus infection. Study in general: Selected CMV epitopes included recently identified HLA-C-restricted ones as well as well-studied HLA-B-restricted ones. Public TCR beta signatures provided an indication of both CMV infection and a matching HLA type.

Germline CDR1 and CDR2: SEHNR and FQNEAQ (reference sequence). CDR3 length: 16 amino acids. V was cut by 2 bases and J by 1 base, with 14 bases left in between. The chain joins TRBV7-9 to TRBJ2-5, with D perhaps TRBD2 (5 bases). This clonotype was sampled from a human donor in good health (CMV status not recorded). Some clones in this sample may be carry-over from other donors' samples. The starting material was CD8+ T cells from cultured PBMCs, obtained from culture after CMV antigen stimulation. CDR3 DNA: TGTGCCAGCAGCTTACCGCCGCGGGCGCTCCAAGAGACCCAGTACTTC. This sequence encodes CASSLPPRALQETQYF. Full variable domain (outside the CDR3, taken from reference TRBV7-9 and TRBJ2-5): DTGVSQNPRHKITKRGQNVTFRCDPISEHNRLYWYRQTLGQGPEFLTYFQNEAQLEKSRLLSDRFSAERPKGSFSTLEIQRTEQGDSAMYLCASSLPPRALQETQYFGPGTRLLVL.